The rows below give T cell receptor beta chains drawn from one sample of a study of early T cells in non-severe SARS-CoV-2 infection. TCRdb redid the calling of the 5' RACE reads with MiXCR, one entry per CDR3 protein. This table has about 68,000 distinct CDR3 sequences, more than 10% appearing once. Sequencing was performed on whole blood. The receptors derive from an adult who was a healthcare worker with PCR-confirmed SARS-CoV-2 infection or an uninfected control (not recorded which). Both conserved end residues are part of each CDR3. Fields, in order: CDR3 length, V gene, CDR3 protein.

16 | TRBV9 | CASSAGDDPGTDTQYF
13 | TRBV20-1 | CSAWDRGTQKAFF
13 | TRBV29-1 | CSVGALANYGYTF
14 | TRBV11-2 | CASSFRATNEKLFF
15 | TRBV7-8 | CASSLGASAPGTQYF
15 | TRBV5-1 | CASSLRTGEGRELFF
14 | TRBV28 | CASSLGVLPTEAFF
15 | TRBV7-9 | CASSVDGGAVDTQYF
11 | TRBV7-9 | CASSLIGGKYF
13 | TRBV6-5 | CASSYIQRREAFF
16 | TRBV12-3/TRBV12-4 | CASSETGARSGNTIYF
16 | TRBV7-6 | CASSLFGGANTGELFF
13 | TRBV20-1 | CSATHGTSYEQYF
12 | TRBV2 | CASSGRNNEQFF
15 | TRBV7-9 | CASSLAVGFQETQYF
12 | TRBV10-2 | CASSDRSYEQYF
17 | TRBV6-1 | CASSELRGGLNTGELFF
15 | TRBV18 | CASSPAGPSNQPQHF
12 | TRBV27 | CASSLAGEELFF
17 | TRBV5-1 | CASSTPEFADSTDTQYF
14 | TRBV20-1 | CSARLAAGPDGYTF
12 | TRBV10-1 | CASSESGNTIYF
13 | TRBV12-3/TRBV12-4 | CASYLTNTGELFF
12 | TRBV6-6 | CAGRRGGSEAFF
14 | TRBV13 | CASSYGGASYEQYF
15 | TRBV27 | CASRSFGRGGETQYF